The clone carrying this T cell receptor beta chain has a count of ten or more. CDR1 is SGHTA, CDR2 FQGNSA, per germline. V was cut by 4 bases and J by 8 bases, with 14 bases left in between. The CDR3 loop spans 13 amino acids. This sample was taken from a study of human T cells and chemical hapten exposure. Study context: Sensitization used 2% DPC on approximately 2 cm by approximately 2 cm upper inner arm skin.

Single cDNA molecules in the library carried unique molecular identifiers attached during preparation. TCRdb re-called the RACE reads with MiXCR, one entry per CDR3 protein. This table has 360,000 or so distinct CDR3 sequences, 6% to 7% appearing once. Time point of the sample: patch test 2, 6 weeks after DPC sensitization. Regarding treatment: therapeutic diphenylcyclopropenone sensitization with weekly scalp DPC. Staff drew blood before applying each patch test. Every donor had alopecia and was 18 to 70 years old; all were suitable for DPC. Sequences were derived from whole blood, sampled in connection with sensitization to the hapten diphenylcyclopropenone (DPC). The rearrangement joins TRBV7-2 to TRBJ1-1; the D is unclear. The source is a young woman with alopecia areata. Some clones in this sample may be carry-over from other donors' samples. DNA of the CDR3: TGTGCCAGCAGCTCCACCGGGCGATACGAAGCTTTCTTT. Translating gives CASSSTGRYEAFF. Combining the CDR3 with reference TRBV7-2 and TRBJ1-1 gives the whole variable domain GAGVSQSPSNKVTEKGKDVELRCDPISGHTALYWYRQSLGQGLEFLIYFQGNSAPDKSGLPSDRFSAERTGGSVSTLTIQRTQQEDSAVYLCASSSTGRYEAFFGQGTRLTVV.